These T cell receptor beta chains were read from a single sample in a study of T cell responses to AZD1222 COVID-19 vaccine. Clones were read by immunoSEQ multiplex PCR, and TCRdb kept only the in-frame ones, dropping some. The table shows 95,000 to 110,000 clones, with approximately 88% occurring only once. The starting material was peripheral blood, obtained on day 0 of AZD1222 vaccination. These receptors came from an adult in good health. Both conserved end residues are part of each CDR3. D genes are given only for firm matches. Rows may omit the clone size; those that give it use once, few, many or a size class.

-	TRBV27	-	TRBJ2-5	TGTGCCAGCAGTTCCCTCGACAGAGAGACCCAGTACTTC	CASSSLDRETQYF
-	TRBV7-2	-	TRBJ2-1	TGTGCCAGCAGCTCCTTAGCGGCCCCCTACAATGAGCAGTTCTTC	CASSSLAAPYNEQFF
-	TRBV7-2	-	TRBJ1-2	TGTGCCAGCAGCTCCTTCGAGAGGGAAGGCTACACCTTC	CASSSFEREGYTF
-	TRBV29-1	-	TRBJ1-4	TGCAGCGTTCTTCAGGGCGCTAATGAAAAACTGTTTTTT	CSVLQGANEKLFF
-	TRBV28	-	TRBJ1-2	TGTGCCAGCAGTTTATCGGTTGACGGAGTTCGACCAGGAGGCTACACCTTC	CASSLSVDGVRPGGYTF
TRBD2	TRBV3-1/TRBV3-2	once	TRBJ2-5	TGTGCCAGCTCCGGGGGGCAAGAGACCCAGTACTTC	CASSGGQETQYF
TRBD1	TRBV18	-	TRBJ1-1	TGTGCCAGCTCACCGCTCCCCACCGGGACAGGGTTGAACACTGAAGCTTTCTTT	CASSPLPTGTGLNTEAFF
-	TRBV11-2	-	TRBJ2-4	TGTGCCAGCAGCTTACAACGATTTACCCTAGCCAAAAACATTCAGTACTTC	CASSLQRFTLAKNIQYF
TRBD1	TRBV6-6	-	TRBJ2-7	TGTGCCAGCAGTTACTCGATGCAGGGGGCGAGTCGCGAGCAGTACTTC	CASSYSMQGASREQYF
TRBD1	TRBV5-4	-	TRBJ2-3	TGTGCCAGCAGCATCGGGACAGGGGGCACAGATACGCAGTATTTT	CASSIGTGGTDTQYF
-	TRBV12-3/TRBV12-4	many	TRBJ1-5	TGTGCCAGCAGCAGGGGAGGGAATCAGCCCCAGCATTTT	CASSRGGNQPQHF
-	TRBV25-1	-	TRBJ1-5	TGTGCCAGCAGTGCCCTCAATAGCAATCAGCCCCAGCATTTT	CASSALNSNQPQHF
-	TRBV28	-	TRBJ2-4	TGTGCCAGCAGCACTCCTCGCGGGGCCAAAAACATTCAGTACTTC	CASSTPRGAKNIQYF
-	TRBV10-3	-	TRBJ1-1	TGTGCCATCAGTGAGGACCCGAACACTGAAGCTTTCTTT	CAISEDPNTEAFF
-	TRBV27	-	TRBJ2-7	TGTGCCAGCATGAGTTTGATCCCTGCCTACGAGCAGTACTTC	CASMSLIPAYEQYF
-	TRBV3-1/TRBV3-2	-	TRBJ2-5	TGTGCCAGCAGCCGCGGGTACCAAGAGACCCAGTACTTC	CASSRGYQETQYF
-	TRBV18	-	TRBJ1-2	TGTGCCAGCTCACCGGACAAGAACTATGGCTACACCTTC	CASSPDKNYGYTF
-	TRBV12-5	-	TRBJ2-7	TGTGCTAGTGGTTTGGTAACTGGCGGGGGCCTCGGGGAGCAGTACTTC	CASGLVTGGGLGEQYF
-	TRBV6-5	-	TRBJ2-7	TGTGCCAGCAGCTCCCCAGCTTACGAGCAGTACTTC	CASSSPAYEQYF
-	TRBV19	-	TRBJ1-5	TGTGCCAGTAGTTCGGACTTGGTAAAAAACTCCCAGCATTTT	CASSSDLVKNSQHF
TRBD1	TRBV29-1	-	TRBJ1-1	TGCAGCGTTGAATTTGGGACAGCAAACACTGAAGCTTTCTTT	CSVEFGTANTEAFF
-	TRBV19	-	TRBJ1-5	TGTGCCAGTAGTATTTCAGGGGACCAGCATTTT	CASSISGDQHF
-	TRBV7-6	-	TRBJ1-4	TGTGCCAGCAGCCCATCCCGGACGGGGGATGAAAAACTGTTTTTT	CASSPSRTGDEKLFF
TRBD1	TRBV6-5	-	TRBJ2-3	TGTGCCAGCAGTTCTGGGGGACAGGTCTTGGGTACGCAGTATTTT	CASSSGGQVLGTQYF
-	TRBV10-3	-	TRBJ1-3	TGTGCCACCCTCTTCGGGGCAGGGAACACCATATATTTT	CATLFGAGNTIYF
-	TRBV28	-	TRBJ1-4	TGTGCCAGCAGTAGAGGAGGGGGTAGTGAAAAACTGTTTTTT	CASSRGGGSEKLFF
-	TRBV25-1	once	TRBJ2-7	TGTGCCAGCAGTGATCTGGTGGGGACCTACGAGCAGTACTTC	CASSDLVGTYEQYF
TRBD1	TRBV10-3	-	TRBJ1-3	TGTGCCATCAGGCAGGGGGGAGCGTCTGGAAACACCATATATTTT	CAIRQGGASGNTIYF
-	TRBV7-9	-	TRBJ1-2	TGTGCCAGCAGCTTACGGCCCCAGGGGCGCGATGGCTACACCTTC	CASSLRPQGRDGYTF
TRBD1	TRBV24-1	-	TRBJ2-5	TGTGCCACCAGTGATACTACAGGGGGCCAAGAGACCCAGTACTTC	CATSDTTGGQETQYF
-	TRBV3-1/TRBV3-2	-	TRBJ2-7	TGTGCCAGCAGCCAGGACTCAGGAGGCGGCGAGCAGTACTTC	CASSQDSGGGEQYF
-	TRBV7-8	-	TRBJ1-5	TGTGCCAGCAGCTTAGCTGCCCAGTTCATAAGCAATCAGCCCCAGCATTTT	CASSLAAQFISNQPQHF
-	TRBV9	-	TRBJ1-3	TGTGCCAGCAGCGTAGGGCCCAGCACGGGAAACACCATATATTTT	CASSVGPSTGNTIYF
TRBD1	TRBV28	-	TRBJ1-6	TGTGCCAGCAGGGGGACAGGGATATCACCCCTCCACTTT	CASRGTGISPLHF
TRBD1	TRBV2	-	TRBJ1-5	TGTGCCAGCAGTGCCCAGGGGGGTACGCAGCCCCAGCATTTT	CASSAQGGTQPQHF
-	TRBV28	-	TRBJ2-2	TGTGCCAGTGGGCAGGGGACAAGAAACACCGGGGAGCTGTTTTTT	CASGQGTRNTGELFF
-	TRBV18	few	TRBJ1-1	TGTGCCAGCTCACCCACCGTGTCAGTGGGCACTGAAGCTTTCTTT	CASSPTVSVGTEAFF
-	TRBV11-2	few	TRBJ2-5	TGTGCCAGCAGCTTAGCTGGGCAGCAAGAGACCCAGTACTTC	CASSLAGQQETQYF
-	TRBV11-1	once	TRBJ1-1	TGTGCCAGCAGCTCATTTACAGGGATGACTGAAGCTTTCTTT	CASSSFTGMTEAFF
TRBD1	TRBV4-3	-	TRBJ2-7	TGCGCCAGCAGCCCGGACAGGACCTACGAGCAGTACTTC	CASSPDRTYEQYF